The 7 T cell receptor beta chains in this list originate from one sample, sequenced in a study of T cells in Graves' hyperthyroidism and ophthalmopathy. It was RNA transcripts that yielded the amplified TCR beta CDR3 regions. The HTBI primer set was used in a first-round RT-PCR of the TCR CDR3. TCRdb re-derived calls from the multiplex PCR reads in MiXCR, one entry per CDR3 protein. The sample has over 250,000 distinct CDR3 sequences; 25% to 30% are singletons. Sequencing was done on a sample of blood. The receptors shown here come from a man aged 35-49 years with Graves' hyperthyroidism that later progressed to Graves' ophthalmopathy.

This clonotype has at least ten counts. V is TRBV2 and J is TRBJ2-7; 11 nucleotides match TRBD2. After removal of 6 bases from V and 1 base from J, the junction contained 11 bases not matched to a gene. The CDR3 covers 17 residues. The germline gives CDR1 SNHLY, CDR2 FYNNEI. The DNA for the CDR3 is TGTGCCAGCAGGAGCGGGGGACTAGCGGACATTTCCTACGAGCAGTACTTC. Protein product: CASRSGGLADISYEQYF.

This clonotype appeared many times. CDR3 DNA sequence: TGTGCCAGCAGTCCCGACGAAGCCTTGAACACTGAAGCTTTCTTT. Its translation is CASSPDEALNTEAFF. The chain couples TRBV6-1 to TRBJ1-1, with D uncertain. CDR1 MNHNS and CDR2 SASEGT come from the germline V gene. The CDR3 has 15 residues. The V and J ends lost 5 bases and 0 bases respectively, with 13 bases between them.

This clonotype was seen many times. The chain links TRBV7-9 to TRBJ1-1; 7 bases map to TRBD1. Losses at the gene ends were 6 bases for V and 4 bases for J; bases not matched to a gene: 8. The length of the CDR3 is 14 residues. Germline V gene sequence: CDR1 SEHNR, CDR2 FQNEAQ (reference sequence). The CDR3 reads CASSSQGRVTEAFF. The CDR3 nucleotides are TGTGCCAGCAGTTCACAGGGGAGGGTCACTGAAGCTTTCTTT.

To note about this clonotype: The junction differs from germline at one of its ends, possibly a read error. The rearrangement links TRBV28 to TRBJ2-7; D is uncertain. Germline lookup yields CDR1 MDHEN and CDR2 SYDVKM. The CDR3 is 11 amino acids. The CDR3 spells CASSTTYEQHF. The CDR3 DNA reads as TGTGCCAGCAGTACTACTTACGAGCAGCACTTC.

Ten or more counts support this clonotype. A single base separates this from a much larger clone, so it may be a read error. The rearrangement joins TRBV28 to TRBJ1-1, with D uncertain. Per the germline V gene, CDR1 is MDHEN and CDR2 is SYDVKM. This CDR3 region has 14 residues. DNA for the CDR3: TGTGCCAGCAGTTTGGGTCCGGGGAACACTGAAGCTCTCTTT. It yields the protein CASSLGPGNTEALF.

This clonotype was counted at least ten times. This chain links TRBV29-1 with TRBJ1-5; 9 bases are a match to TRBD1. Germline assignment: CDR1 SQVTM and CDR2 ANQGSEA. The trim removed 6 bases at V and 5 bases at J, leaving 8 bases unmatched. This CDR3 has 14 residues. This chain's CDR3 is CSVSGQGIYQPQHF. The CDR3 nucleotides are TGCAGCGTCTCCGGACAGGGGATCTATCAGCCCCAGCATTTT.

This clonotype was seen repeatedly, ten times or more. This sequence joins TRBV6-2 or TRBV6-3 and TRBJ2-5; D ambiguous. V lost 7 bases to trimming and J lost 2 bases, with 14 bases between them. The CDR3 sequence is 14 residues long. From germline, CDR1 is MNHEY and CDR2 SVGEGT. The CDR3 DNA sequence: TGTGCCAGCACCCTAGGTTTCTTTCAAGAGACCCAGTACTTC. It yields the protein CASTLGFFQETQYF.